A selection of T cell receptor beta chains follows, all from one sample in a study of cytomegalovirus exposure and HLA in healthy donors. Assay: immunoSEQ multiplex PCR; the TCRdb copy retains only in-frame clones and omits some. The sample shows around 130,000 clones, about 77% of them seen only once. Sequencing input: PBMCs. These receptors all stem from a man aged 45-65 years in good health and CMV-seronegative. Each CDR3 is given with its conserved first and last residue.

J gene	V gene	CDR3 protein
TRBJ2-7	TRBV11-2	CASRNKTGATYEQYF
TRBJ1-1	TRBV7-2	CASSPGTVNTEAFF
TRBJ1-2	TRBV4-1	CASSQDAGMDYGYTF
TRBJ1-5	TRBV18	CASSPRPGGGGQPQHF
TRBJ1-5	TRBV18	CASSPGGVAGQPQHF
TRBJ2-1	TRBV30	CAWSGQSNEQFF
TRBJ1-5	TRBV10-3	CAISESYGNQPQHF
TRBJ2-6	TRBV29-1	CSVVGGTGANVLTF
TRBJ1-3	TRBV27	CASSFRWPSGNTIYF
TRBJ1-1	TRBV5-1	CASSLGGEAFF
TRBJ2-5	TRBV5-1	CASSLTGDQETQYF
TRBJ2-3	TRBV10-3	CAISDGGMTDTQYF
-	TRBV15	CATSRDRLAGIYEQYF
TRBJ2-3	TRBV15	CATSPWGAGQGGDTQYF
TRBJ2-1	TRBV27	CASGDGLAVNEQFF
TRBJ2-6	TRBV18	CASSPQPISGANVLTF
TRBJ2-7	TRBV6-5	CASSYSGTSGSYEQYF
TRBJ2-2	TRBV4-3	CASSQFSGSGELFF
TRBJ1-5	TRBV11-2	CASSLVPDQPQHF
TRBJ1-1	TRBV27	CASSPRQASTEAFF
TRBJ2-1	TRBV6-4	CASSSGLAGGPYNEQFF
TRBJ2-7	TRBV7-9	CASSGQGSPYEQYF
TRBJ1-3	TRBV2	CASSSDRNSGNTIYF
TRBJ2-7	TRBV29-1	CSVEGLDEQYF
TRBJ2-7	TRBV6-1	CASIGLGSGEYEQYF
TRBJ2-3	TRBV19	CASSLEGSGADTQYF
TRBJ2-2	TRBV10-3	CAISDGTGDAGELFF